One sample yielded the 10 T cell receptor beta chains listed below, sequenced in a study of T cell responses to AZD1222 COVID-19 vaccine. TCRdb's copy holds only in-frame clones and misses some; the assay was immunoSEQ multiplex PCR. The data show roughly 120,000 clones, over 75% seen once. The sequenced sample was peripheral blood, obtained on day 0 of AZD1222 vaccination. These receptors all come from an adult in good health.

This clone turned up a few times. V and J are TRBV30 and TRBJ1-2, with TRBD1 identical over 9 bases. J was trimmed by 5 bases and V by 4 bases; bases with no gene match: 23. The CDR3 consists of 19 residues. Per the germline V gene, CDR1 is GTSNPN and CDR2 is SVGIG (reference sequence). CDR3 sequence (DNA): TGTGCCTGGATGGGGGACAGGGTGTTTTCCGGGACCCAACGTTATGGCTACACCTTC. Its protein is CAWMGDRVFSGTQRYGYTF.

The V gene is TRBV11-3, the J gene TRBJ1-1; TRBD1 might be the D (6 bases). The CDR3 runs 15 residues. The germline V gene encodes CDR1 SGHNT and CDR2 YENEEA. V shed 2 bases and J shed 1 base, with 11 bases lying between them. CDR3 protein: CASSLQGQGNTEAFF. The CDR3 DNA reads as TGTGCCAGCAGCTTACAGGGGCAGGGGAACACTGAAGCTTTCTTT. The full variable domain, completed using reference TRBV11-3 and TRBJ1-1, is EAGVVQSPRYKIIEKKQPVAFWCNPISGHNTLYWYLQNLGQGPELLIRYENEEAVDDSQLPKDRFSAERLKGVDSTLKIQPAELGDSAVYLCASSLQGQGNTEAFFGQGTRLTVV.

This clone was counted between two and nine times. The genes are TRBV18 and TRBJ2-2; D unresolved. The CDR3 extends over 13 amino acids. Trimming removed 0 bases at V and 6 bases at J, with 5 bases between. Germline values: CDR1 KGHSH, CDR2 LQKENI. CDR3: CASSPPPPGELFF. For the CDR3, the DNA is TGTGCCAGCTCACCACCTCCGCCCGGGGAGCTGTTTTTT.

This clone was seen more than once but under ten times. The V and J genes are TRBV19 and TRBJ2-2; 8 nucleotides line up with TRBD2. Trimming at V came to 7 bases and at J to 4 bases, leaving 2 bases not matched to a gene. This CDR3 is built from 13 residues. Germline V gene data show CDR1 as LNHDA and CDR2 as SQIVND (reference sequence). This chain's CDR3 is CASKGLATGELFF. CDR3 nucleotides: TGTGCCAGTAAAGGACTAGCCACCGGGGAGCTGTTTTTT.

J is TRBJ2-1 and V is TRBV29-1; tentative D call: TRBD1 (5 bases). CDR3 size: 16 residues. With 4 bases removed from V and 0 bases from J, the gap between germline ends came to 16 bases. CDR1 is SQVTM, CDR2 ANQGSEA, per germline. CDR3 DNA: TGCAGCGTTGGGGGCAGCGTTGGTGTCTCCTACAATGAGCAGTTCTTC. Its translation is CSVGGSVGVSYNEQFF.

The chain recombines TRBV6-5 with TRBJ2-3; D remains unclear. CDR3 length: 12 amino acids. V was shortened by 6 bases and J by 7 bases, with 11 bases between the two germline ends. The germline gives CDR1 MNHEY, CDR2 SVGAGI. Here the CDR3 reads CASRVGSNTQYF. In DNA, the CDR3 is TGTGCCAGCAGAGTCGGGTCCAATACGCAGTATTTT.

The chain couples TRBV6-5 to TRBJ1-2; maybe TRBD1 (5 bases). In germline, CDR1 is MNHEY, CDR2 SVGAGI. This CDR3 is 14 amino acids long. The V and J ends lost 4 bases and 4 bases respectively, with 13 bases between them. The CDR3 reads CASSFGGGIYGYTF. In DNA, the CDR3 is TGTGCCAGCAGTTTTGGGGGAGGTATCTATGGCTACACCTTC.

The DNA of the CDR3 is TGTGCCAGCAGTTACGGGGCAGGGTACAATGAGCAGTTCTTC. It codes for CASSYGAGYNEQFF. The genes are TRBV6-2 or TRBV6-3 and TRBJ2-1; tentative D call: TRBD1 (5 bases). Looked up from germline, CDR1 is MNHEY and CDR2 is SVGEGT. This CDR3 contains 14 residues. Trimming took off 2 bases at V and 4 bases at J, with 9 bases between the two ends.

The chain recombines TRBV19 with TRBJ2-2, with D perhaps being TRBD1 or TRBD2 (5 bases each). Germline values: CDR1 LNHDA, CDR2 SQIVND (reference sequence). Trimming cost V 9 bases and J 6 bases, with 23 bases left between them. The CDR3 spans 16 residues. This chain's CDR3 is CASLTGARVRPGELFF. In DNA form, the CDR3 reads TGTGCCAGCCTCACCGGGGCGCGGGTACGTCCCGGGGAGCTGTTTTTT.

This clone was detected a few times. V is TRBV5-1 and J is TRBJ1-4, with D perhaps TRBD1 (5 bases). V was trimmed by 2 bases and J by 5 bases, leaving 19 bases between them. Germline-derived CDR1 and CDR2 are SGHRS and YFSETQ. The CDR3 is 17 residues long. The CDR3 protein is CASSFLGSAGQNEKLFF. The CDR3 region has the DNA TGCGCCAGCAGCTTCTTAGGCTCGGCAGGGCAAAATGAAAAACTGTTTTTT.